This TCR beta chain was documented in a study of technical replicates of blood from a handful of donors. Here immunoSEQ multiplex PCR was the method, and the copy in TCRdb shows in-frame clones only, minus some. The sample comprises about 71,000 clones, approximately 96% of which are singletons, and over 0.2% rests with the top ten. Specimen: T cells isolated from PBMCs. The sequence was obtained from a human donor in good health.

CDR3 region: CASSGGLDIQETQYF. CDR3 nucleotide sequence: TGCGCCAGCAGTGGGGGCTTGGACATACAAGAGACCCAGTACTTC. V is TRBV10-1 and J is TRBJ2-5; D perhaps matches TRBD1 (5 bases). Germline V gives CDR1 WNHNN, CDR2 SYGVQD (reference sequence). With 4 bases removed from V and 2 bases from J, the gap between germline ends came to 14 bases. The CDR3 runs 15 residues.